This passage covers 15 T cell receptor beta chains from one sample sequenced in a study of naive and memory T cell subsets. Two oligonucleotides, mixed equimolar, formed the beta constant-region primer covering TRBC1 and TRBC2. A single record per CDR3 protein comes from TCRdb applying MiXCR to the UMI-ligation and nested PCR reads. The sample yields about 85,000 distinct CDR3 sequences, over 10% seen once. What was sequenced was central memory CD4+ T cells from blood. These receptor sequences come from a human donor in good health.

The chain joins TRBV3-1 to TRBJ1-1, with TRBD1 as a possible D gene (6 bases). V gave up 4 bases and J gave up 7 bases, with 13 bases separating them. The CDR3 loop spans 13 amino acids. Germline V gives CDR1 LGHDT, CDR2 YNNKEL (reference sequence). The chain's CDR3 is CASSPTGFGEAFF. CDR3 DNA sequence: TGTGCCAGCAGCCCTACAGGGTTCGGTGAAGCTTTCTTT.

The V call is TRBV7-8, the J call TRBJ2-7; D is possibly TRBD2 (5 bases). V was trimmed by 1 base and J by 0 bases, leaving 13 bases between them. This CDR3 contains 16 residues. Germline V gene data show CDR1 as SGHVS and CDR2 as FQNEAQ. The DNA for the CDR3 is TGTGCCAGCAGCTTAGGGGTAGCGACGAGCTCCTACGAGCAGTACTTC. Protein product: CASSLGVATSSYEQYF. Based on the CDR3 plus reference TRBV7-8 and TRBJ2-7, the full variable domain is GAGVSQSPRYKVAKRGQDVALRCDPISGHVSLFWYQQALGQGPEFLTYFQNEAQLDKSGLPSDRFFAERPEGSVSTLKIQRTQQEDSAVYLCASSLGVATSSYEQYFGPGTRLTVT.

This clonotype showed up just a few times. The chain links TRBV6-1 to TRBJ1-2; D ambiguous. The CDR3 runs to 12 residues. Germline lookup yields CDR1 MNHNS and CDR2 SASEGT. V dropped 3 bases and J dropped 4 bases, with 6 bases sitting between them. CDR3 loop: CASSENTYGYTF. The DNA for the CDR3 is TGTGCCAGCAGTGAGAACACCTATGGCTACACCTTC.

This chain joins TRBV2 and TRBJ1-5; no definite D call. CDR3 length equals 18 residues. In germline, CDR1 is SNHLY, CDR2 FYNNEI. The V end lost 4 bases, the J end lost 0 bases, and 19 bases lay between the germline ends. The CDR3 DNA is TGTGCCAGCAGTGTTCCCGAGGGTGGAGGTTATAGCAATCAGCCCCAGCATTTT. Residues: CASSVPEGGGYSNQPQHF. Full variable domain (missing parts from reference TRBV2 and TRBJ1-5): EPEVTQTPSHQVTQMGQEVILRCVPISNHLYFYWYRQILGQKVEFLVSFYNNEISEKSEIFDDQFSVERPDGSNFTLKIRSTKLEDSAMYFCASSVPEGGGYSNQPQHFGDGTRLSIL.

CDR3 coding DNA: TGTGCCAGCAGTTTGAAACCCCATTTGCGCCCCCAAGAGACCCAGTACTTC. It is translated as CASSLKPHLRPQETQYF. The chain employs TRBV6-9 and TRBJ2-5, with D unresolved. Per germline, CDR1 MNHGY and CDR2 SVAAGI. V was shortened by 4 bases and J by 1 base, with 19 bases between the two germline ends. CDR3 size: 17 residues.

At least ten counts were recorded for this clonotype. The rearrangement uses TRBV20-1 and TRBJ1-1; D call uncertain. The length of the CDR3 is 11 residues. CDR1 and CDR2 from the germline V gene are DFQATT and SNEGSKA (reference sequence). V lost 6 bases and J lost 5, with 10 bases in between. The CDR3 here is CSAPRVTEAFF. The CDR3, as DNA: TGCAGTGCGCCACGGGTTACTGAAGCTTTCTTT.

V gene TRBV25-1 combines with J gene TRBJ2-2, with D perhaps matching TRBD2 (7 bases). The ends were cut back, 7 bases at V and 7 bases at J, with 13 bases in the middle. Looked up from germline, CDR1 is MGHDK and CDR2 is SYGVNS. The CDR3 has 13 amino acids. CDR3: CASTGDYYGELFF. CDR3 bases: TGTGCCAGCACAGGGGACTATTACGGGGAGCTGTTTTTT.

As to this clonotype: A read error may explain this, as a much larger clone is one base away. The chain couples TRBV9 to TRBJ2-1; TRBD2 is a possible D gene (6 bases). CDR1 SGDLS and CDR2 YYNGEE come from the germline V gene. The CDR3 extends over 14 amino acids. V lost 3 bases, J lost 6 bases, and 13 bases lay in between. The DNA of the CDR3 is TGTGCCAGCAGCGCAGGGAGGACCTTCAATGAGCAGTTCTTC. Translation gives CASSAGRTFNEQFF.

V is TRBV5-1 and J is TRBJ2-1; 10 bases match TRBD2. The CDR3 has 15 amino acids. The V gene end was trimmed by 0 bases and the J gene end by 8 bases; junction bases not matched to a gene: 5. In germline, CDR1 is SGHRS, CDR2 YFSETQ. The DNA of the CDR3 is TGCGCCAGCAGCTTGGTTCTAGCGGGAGTGGATGAGCAGTTCTTC. Encoded protein: CASSLVLAGVDEQFF. Based on the CDR3 plus reference TRBV5-1 and TRBJ2-1, the full variable domain is KAGVTQTPRYLIKTRGQQVTLSCSPISGHRSVSWYQQTPGQGLQFLFEYFSETQRNKGNFPGRFSGRQFSNSRSEMNVSTLELGDSALYLCASSLVLAGVDEQFFGPGTRLTVL.

The rearrangement uses TRBV29-1 and TRBJ2-6; 7 nucleotides match TRBD1. The germline gives CDR1 SQVTM, CDR2 ANQGSEA. Trimming removed 5 bases from V and 0 bases from J; junction bases left unmatched: 7. The CDR3 has 16 amino acids. The CDR3 protein is CSVTIRTGSGANVLTF. For the CDR3, the DNA is TGCAGCGTTACCATCCGGACAGGCTCTGGGGCCAACGTCCTGACTTTC.

This clonotype was detected many times. V gene TRBV6-5 combines with J gene TRBJ2-1; D is perhaps TRBD1 (6 bases). CDR3 length: 12 amino acids. The germline V gene encodes CDR1 MNHEY and CDR2 SVGAGI. Trimming removed 6 bases from V and 4 bases from J, with 7 bases in between. The CDR3 loop is CASSQGYNEQFF. CDR3 nucleotide sequence: TGTGCCAGCAGCCAGGGGTACAATGAGCAGTTCTTC.

The chain uses TRBV20-1 and TRBJ1-4; TRBD1 is a possible D gene (6 bases). V lost 6 bases and J lost 6, with 11 bases in between. Looked up from germline, CDR1 is DFQATT and CDR2 is SNEGSKA (reference sequence). The CDR3 runs to 12 residues. The CDR3 DNA is TGCAGTGCGGGGGGGCGCGATGAAAAACTGTTTTTT. Residues: CSAGGRDEKLFF.

This clonotype was counted ten times or more. The rearrangement joins TRBV15 to TRBJ2-1; D may be TRBD2 (6 bases). Germline lookup yields CDR1 LNHNV and CDR2 YYDKDF (reference sequence). Trimming took off 7 bases at V and 3 bases at J, with 13 bases between the two ends. The CDR3 length is 14 residues. The CDR3 DNA is TGTGCCACCATGCCTAGCGCACACTACAATGAGCAGTTCTTC. It encodes CATMPSAHYNEQFF.

There are many counts of this clonotype. The chain has TRBV24-1 and TRBJ2-3; TRBD1 might be the D (6 bases). Germline V CDR1 and CDR2: KGHDR, SFDVKD. This CDR3 contains 16 residues. V was cut by 1 base and J by 0 bases, with 10 bases left in between. CDR3 in DNA: TGTGCCACCAGTGATTTAGGGACACCTAGCACAGATACGCAGTATTTT. It yields the protein CATSDLGTPSTDTQYF.

This clonotype showed up just a few times. The chain carries TRBV27 and TRBJ2-7; TRBD1 aligns across 8 bases. In germline, CDR1 is MNHEY, CDR2 SMNVEV (reference sequence). V shed 6 bases and J 5 bases; nucleotides not matched to a gene: 15. The CDR3 consists of 16 residues. CDR3 region: CASSPLRAGGRDEQYF. The CDR3 DNA sequence: TGTGCCAGCAGCCCCTTGAGGGCAGGGGGCAGGGACGAGCAGTACTTC.